This T cell receptor (beta chain) was captured by sequencing in a study of CD8+CD57+ T cells in acquired aplastic anemia. By flow cytometry, patients selected for sequencing had shown an expansion of CD8+CD57+ cells. Among the patients, none had received any therapy at the time of blood sampling. This CDR3 has 14 residues. Germline V gives CDR1 SEHNR, CDR2 FQNEAQ (reference sequence). V gave up 1 base and J gave up 7 bases, with 12 bases separating them. This clonotype showed up many times. Genomic DNA, the template, was used for profiling of the TCR beta VDJ and CDR3. MiXCR, applied by TCRdb to the reads, yields one record per CDR3 protein. The sample consists of approximately 190,000 distinct CDR3 sequences, 48% of them appearing once.

This TCR was sampled from a human donor with aplastic anemia. The sample taken for sequencing was sorted CD4+, CD8+, or CD8+CD57+ T cells (not recorded which) from PBMCs. The genes are TRBV7-9 and TRBJ2-3; D may be TRBD1 (6 bases). Here the CDR3 reads CASSLGAGENTQYF. The DNA of the CDR3 is TGTGCCAGCAGCTTAGGGGCAGGGGAAAATACGCAGTATTTT.